The 30 T cell receptor beta chains below all came from one sample that was sequenced in a study of T cells in Graves' hyperthyroidism and ophthalmopathy. What was amplified from RNA transcripts were TCR beta CDR3 regions. The HTBI set primed first-round TCR CDR3 RT-PCR. In TCRdb, the multiplex PCR reads were re-called with MiXCR into one record per CDR3 protein. The sample consists of over 500,000 distinct CDR3 sequences, 46% of them appearing once. Sequences were obtained from peripheral blood or thyroid tissue (not recorded which). The origin of the receptors is an adult woman with Graves' disease, either hyperthyroidism or ophthalmopathy (not recorded which).

Details on this clonotype: A junction end diverges from the germline sequence, so it may reflect a read error. The rearrangement uses TRBV7-3 and TRBJ2-5; 7 bases align to TRBD2. This CDR3 is 16 amino acids long. CDR1 SGHTA and CDR2 FQGTGA come from the germline V gene. CDR3 sequence (DNA): TGCGCCAGCAGCCAAGTGACCTTATTGGGAGGGGAGCCCCAGTACTTC. This sequence encodes CASSQVTLLGGEPQYF.

This clonotype was seen a handful of times. The V gene is TRBV24-1, the J gene TRBJ2-5; D is tentatively TRBD1 or TRBD2 (5 bases each). The V and J ends lost 3 bases and 2 bases respectively, with 6 bases between them. The CDR3 contains 13 residues. Germline values: CDR1 KGHDR, CDR2 SFDVKD. The CDR3 region has the DNA TGTGCCACCAGTGATGGGGGACAAGAGACCCAGTACTTC. Its translation: CATSDGGQETQYF.

The chain recombines TRBV7-9 with TRBJ1-1; 9 nucleotides align to TRBD1. V was pared by 3 bases and J by 1 base, with 9 bases of the junction left unmatched. Germline V lookup: CDR1 SEHNR, CDR2 FQNEAQ (reference sequence). This CDR3 spans 17 amino acids. CDR3 DNA: TGTGCCAGCAGCTTGGGGCCGGGACAGGGCCCGAACACTGAAGCTTTCTTT. Protein: CASSLGPGQGPNTEAFF.

This clonotype was observed a handful of times. V usage is TRBV20-1 and J usage is TRBJ2-5, with 11 bases matching TRBD2. The CDR3 length is 16 residues. Trimming cost V 4 bases and J 7 bases; bases outside gene matches: 14. The germline V gene encodes CDR1 DFQATT and CDR2 SNEGSKA (reference sequence). The DNA for the CDR3 is TGCAGTGCTAAGAGGGGGCGAACTAGCGGGAGTGGGACCCAGTACTTC. It yields the protein CSAKRGRTSGSGTQYF.

The J gene is TRBJ1-3, the V gene TRBV15; D is perhaps TRBD1 (5 bases). CDR3 size: 14 residues. The germline V gene encodes CDR1 LNHNV and CDR2 YYDKDF (reference sequence). V shed 5 bases and J shed 2 bases, with 10 bases lying between them. This CDR3 is CATSPIGAGNTIYF. The CDR3 nucleotides read TGTGCCACCAGCCCAATAGGGGCTGGAAACACCATATATTTT.

This clonotype was recorded a few times. This chain connects TRBV7-9 to TRBJ2-7; D is uncertain. The CDR3 runs 15 residues. With 1 base removed from V and 5 bases from J, the gap between germline ends came to 15 bases. Per germline, CDR1 SEHNR and CDR2 FQNEAQ (reference sequence). CDR3 sequence reads: CASSLGGPPNDEQYF. In DNA, the CDR3 is TGTGCCAGCAGCTTAGGTGGGCCCCCAAACGACGAGCAGTACTTC.

This clonotype was seen more than once but under ten times. V gene TRBV10-3 combines with J gene TRBJ2-2; 11 bases are a match to TRBD2. V shed 4 bases and J 6 bases; nucleotides not matched to a gene: 4. Per germline, CDR1 ENHRY and CDR2 SYGVKD. The CDR3 is 15 amino acids. The CDR3 here is CAISGGLAGSGELFF. CDR3 bases: TGTGCCATCAGTGGAGGACTAGCGGGTTCCGGGGAGCTGTTTTTT.

The V gene is TRBV10-3, the J gene TRBJ1-2; possibly TRBD1 for D (6 bases). From germline, CDR1 is ENHRY and CDR2 SYGVKD. The CDR3 sequence is 13 residues long. Trimming removed 6 bases at V and 6 bases at J, with 14 bases between. As DNA, the CDR3 is TGTGCCATCAGGGAGACAGGCTACGATGGCTACACCTTC. This translates into CAIRETGYDGYTF.

This clonotype was counted once. The chain uses TRBV10-3 and TRBJ2-5, with unresolved D. CDR1 ENHRY and CDR2 SYGVKD come from the germline V gene. CDR3 length equals 17 residues. Trimming pared 3 bases from V and 1 base from J, leaving 18 bases between. The CDR3 sequence: CAISDPDWGWGQETQYF. CDR3 nucleotide sequence: TGTGCCATCAGTGACCCTGACTGGGGATGGGGCCAAGAGACCCAGTACTTC.

V gene TRBV6-1 combines with J gene TRBJ1-2, with 9 positions matching TRBD1. The CDR3 is 14 amino acids. Trimming at V came to 1 base and at J to 7 bases, leaving 4 bases not matched to a gene. CDR1 MNHNS and CDR2 SASEGT come from the germline V gene. CDR3 DNA sequence: TGTGCCAGCAGTGAAGAACCGACAGGGGGTGGCTACACCTTC. It yields the protein CASSEEPTGGGYTF.

This clonotype was observed many times. The chain couples TRBV4-3 to TRBJ1-2; 9 bases match TRBD1. The trim removed 3 bases at V and 7 bases at J, leaving 3 bases unmatched. The CDR3 sequence is 13 residues long. The germline V gene encodes CDR1 LGHNA and CDR2 YSLEER. CDR3 coding DNA: TGCGCCAGCAGCCAGACAGGGGGAAGTGGCTACACCTTC. Protein: CASSQTGGSGYTF.

V and J are TRBV5-1 and TRBJ2-7; a weak D match, TRBD2 (5 bases). Germline V gene lookup returns CDR1 SGHRS and CDR2 YFSETQ. The CDR3 totals 14 residues. V lost 4 bases, J lost 9 bases, and 20 bases lay in between. CDR3 in amino acids: CASSLPSSRSGQYF. In DNA, the CDR3 is TGCGCCAGCAGCCTCCCTAGTTCCCGGAGCGGGCAGTACTTC.

V usage is TRBV4-2 and J usage is TRBJ2-5; TRBD2 agrees at 9 bases. CDR1 and CDR2 (germline): LGHNA, YNFKEQ. V lost 0 bases, J lost 5 bases, and 4 bases stayed unmatched. The length of the CDR3 is 15 residues. The CDR3 here is CASSQEASGTETQYF. DNA for the CDR3: TGTGCCAGCAGCCAAGAGGCTAGCGGGACGGAGACCCAGTACTTC.

The chain has TRBV15 and TRBJ1-1, with 10 bases fitting TRBD1. The CDR3 totals 16 residues. V shed 1 base, J shed 1 base, and the junction held 3 bases outside the gene matches. CDR1 and CDR2 (germline): LNHNV, YYDKDF (reference sequence). CDR3 nucleotides: TGTGCCACCAGCAGAGGGACAGGGGGAACGAACACTGAAGCTTTCTTT. It yields the protein CATSRGTGGTNTEAFF.

CDR3 sequence: CASSVTGTTNTGELFF. The CDR3 DNA follows: TGTGCCAGCTCAGTCACCGGGACAACAAACACCGGGGAGCTGTTTTTT. J is TRBJ2-2 and V is TRBV9; tentatively, D is TRBD1 (6 bases). Germline CDR1 and CDR2: SGDLS and YYNGEE. Deletions cut 7 bases from V and 2 bases from J, with 18 bases between. The CDR3 is 16 residues long.

V and J are TRBV15 and TRBJ1-5, with D hard to call. This CDR3 region has 16 residues. Deletions cut 0 bases from V and 2 bases from J, with 11 bases between. Germline V gene sequence: CDR1 LNHNV, CDR2 YYDKDF (reference sequence). The CDR3, as DNA: TGTGCCACCAGCAGAGATTGGGGTGTTGGCAATCAGCCCCAGCATTTT. The encoded protein is CATSRDWGVGNQPQHF.

The chain has TRBV7-9 and TRBJ1-6, with TRBD1 matching 8 bases. Germline V gene lookup returns CDR1 SEHNR and CDR2 FQNEAQ (reference sequence). The CDR3 is 17 amino acids. V trimming: 5 bases; J trimming: 4 bases; junction bases outside the gene matches: 10. The CDR3 DNA is TGTGCCAGCAGCCCCCCTAGCGGGACAGGTTATAATTCACCCCTCCACTTT. Protein sequence: CASSPPSGTGYNSPLHF. The variable domain in full, with the rest retrieved from reference TRBV7-9 and TRBJ1-6, is DTGVSQNPRHKITKRGQNVTFRCDPISEHNRLYWYRQTLGQGPEFLTYFQNEAQLEKSRLLSDRFSAERPKGSFSTLEIQRTEQGDSAMYLCASSPPSGTGYNSPLHFGNGTRLTVT.

This clonotype was seen a single time. CDR3 protein: CSSWTSGGAETQYF. CDR3 coding DNA: TGCAGCAGTTGGACTAGCGGGGGGGCGGAGACCCAGTACTTC. The chain links TRBV29-1 to TRBJ2-5, with 15 bases matching TRBD2. The CDR3 is made up of 14 amino acids. Germline V gives CDR1 SQVTM, CDR2 ANQGSEA. With V trimmed by 8 bases and J by 5 bases, 6 bases remained unmatched. Drawing the rest from reference TRBV29-1 and TRBJ2-5, the complete variable domain is SAVISQKPSRDICQRGTSLTIQCQVDSQVTMMFWYRQQPGQSLTLIATANQGSEATYESGFVIDKFPISRPNLTFSTLTVSNMSPEDSSIYLCSSWTSGGAETQYFGPGTRLLVL.

V usage is TRBV7-9 and J usage is TRBJ2-7; D remains ambiguous. V was cut by 7 bases and J by 2 bases, with 9 bases left in between. This CDR3 is built from 12 residues. Germline V gives CDR1 SEHNR, CDR2 FQNEAQ (reference sequence). The CDR3 is CASMAATYEQYF. CDR3 nucleotides: TGTGCCAGCATGGCAGCTACCTACGAGCAGTACTTC.

This clonotype showed up just a few times. V is TRBV3-1 and J is TRBJ2-7; either TRBD1 or TRBD2 may supply D (5 bases each). Trimming pared 1 base from V and 7 bases from J, leaving 11 bases between. Germline V gene data show CDR1 as LGHDT and CDR2 as YNNKEL (reference sequence). The CDR3 is 13 amino acids. CDR3 sequence: CASSQVVEGEQYF. Written as DNA, the CDR3 is TGTGCCAGCAGCCAAGTTGTCGAGGGGGAGCAGTACTTC.

The V gene is TRBV5-4, the J gene TRBJ2-7; 7 bases align to TRBD1. CDR3 length: 13 amino acids. CDR1 is SGHNT and CDR2 is YYREEE in the germline V gene (reference sequence). Trimming removed 4 bases from V and 0 bases from J; junction bases left unmatched: 1. The CDR3 here is CASSGTASYEQYF. Written as DNA, the CDR3 is TGTGCCAGCAGCGGGACAGCCTCCTACGAGCAGTACTTC.

This clonotype was recorded many times. The chain couples TRBV7-3 to TRBJ1-1; D unclear. Trimming pared 8 bases from V and 5 bases from J, leaving 9 bases between. The CDR3 loop spans 11 amino acids. The germline gives CDR1 SGHTA, CDR2 FQGTGA. The CDR3 reads CASLGWTEAFF. CDR3 coding DNA: TGTGCCAGCCTCGGGTGGACTGAAGCTTTCTTT.

This clonotype occurred many times. The chain is built from TRBV7-2 and TRBJ1-2, with 9 positions matching TRBD1. J was trimmed by 3 bases and V by 5 bases; bases with no gene match: 4. In germline, CDR1 is SGHTA, CDR2 FQGNSA. The CDR3 consists of 14 residues. The CDR3 DNA is TGTGCCAGCAGCCCTCGACAGGGGGACTATGGCTACACCTTC. Its translation: CASSPRQGDYGYTF.

The chain joins TRBV29-1 to TRBJ1-1; TRBD1 matches at 12 bases. Germline CDR1 is SQVTM and CDR2 is ANQGSEA. Trimming at V came to 3 bases and at J to 1 base, leaving 3 bases not matched to a gene. CDR3 size: 15 residues. The CDR3 sequence is CSVEGTGGWNTEAFF. The CDR3 DNA reads as TGCAGCGTTGAGGGGACAGGGGGCTGGAACACTGAAGCTTTCTTT.

This sequence joins TRBV2 and TRBJ2-1, with 8 bases identical to TRBD2. Germline CDR1 SNHLY, CDR2 FYNNEI. The ends lost 5 bases at V and 7 bases at J; junction bases unmatched: 7. The CDR3 spans 14 residues. The CDR3 DNA reads TGTGCCAGCAGTCCCGGGACTAGAGGGAATGAGCAGTTCTTC. As protein: CASSPGTRGNEQFF.

This rearrangement joins TRBV29-1 to TRBJ1-1; D not resolved. Germline V lookup: CDR1 SQVTM, CDR2 ANQGSEA. Trimming stripped 6 bases from V and 6 bases from J, with 11 bases between. The CDR3 extends over 11 amino acids. CDR3 in amino acids: CSVYSGAEAFF. CDR3 bases: TGCAGCGTCTACAGTGGGGCTGAAGCTTTCTTT.

This chain joins TRBV15 and TRBJ2-2, with unresolved D. CDR1 and CDR2 from the germline V gene are LNHNV and YYDKDF (reference sequence). This CDR3 contains 12 residues. V was cut by 2 bases and J by 9 bases, with 7 bases left in between. This CDR3 is CATSRPDRELFF. CDR3 bases: TGTGCCACCAGCAGACCAGACAGGGAGCTGTTTTTT.

This clonotype came up many times. The V call is TRBV19, the J call TRBJ2-7; 7 bases fit TRBD1. CDR1 is LNHDA, CDR2 SQIVND, per germline (reference sequence). Trimming at V came to 4 bases and at J to 5 bases, leaving 8 bases not matched to a gene. The CDR3 spans 14 residues. The CDR3 spells CASSTRTGHHEQYF. The DNA of the CDR3 is TGTGCCAGTAGTACCCGGACAGGACATCACGAGCAGTACTTC. The variable domain in full, completed from reference TRBV19 and TRBJ2-7, reads DGGITQSPKYLFRKEGQNVTLSCEQNLNHDAMYWYRQDPGQGLRLIYYSQIVNDFQKGDIAEGYSVSREKKESFPLTVTSAQKNPTAFYLCASSTRTGHHEQYFGPGTRLTVT.

With regard to this clonotype: The junction shows a germline mismatch at one end, possibly a read error. The V and J genes are TRBV24-1 and TRBJ2-2, with D perhaps matching TRBD1 (6 bases). The CDR3 sequence is 17 residues long. Germline V lookup: CDR1 KGHDR, CDR2 SFDVKD. The CDR3: CASSTRADRFLPGELFF. The CDR3 bases are TGTGCCAGCAGTACCCGGGCCGACAGGTTTCTCCCCGGGGAGCTGTTTTTT.

This chain uses TRBV2 with TRBJ1-5; 7 positions agree with TRBD1. CDR1 and CDR2 from the germline V gene are SNHLY and FYNNEI. The CDR3 covers 15 residues. V trimming: 4 bases; J trimming: 2 bases; junction bases outside the gene matches: 5. The CDR3 spells CASSGDRMGNQPQHF. CDR3 sequence (DNA): TGTGCCAGCAGTGGGGACAGAATGGGCAATCAGCCCCAGCATTTT. Combining the CDR3 with reference TRBV2 and TRBJ1-5 gives the whole variable domain EPEVTQTPSHQVTQMGQEVILRCVPISNHLYFYWYRQILGQKVEFLVSFYNNEISEKSEIFDDQFSVERPDGSNFTLKIRSTKLEDSAMYFCASSGDRMGNQPQHFGDGTRLSIL.